These T cell receptor beta chains were read from a single sample in a study of T cells in Graves' hyperthyroidism and ophthalmopathy. TCRdb used MiXCR to reprocess the multiplex PCR reads, holding one entry per CDR3 protein. The data show hundreds of thousands of distinct CDR3 sequences, more than 15% seen once. The sample taken for sequencing was blood. The receptors come from a woman in her thirties or forties with Graves' ophthalmopathy. Each CDR3 is given with its conserved first and last residue. Each record gives: J gene, clone size, D gene, V gene, CDR3 DNA, CDR3 protein. A D gene is named only where the DNA matches it firmly. Rows may omit the clone size; those that give it use once, few, many or a size class.

TRBJ2-2	.	.	TRBV6-1	TGTGCCAGCAGTTATTTCGGGACTCCCAACACCGGGGAGCTGTTTTTT	CASSYFGTPNTGELFF
TRBJ2-1	once	TRBD2	TRBV5-1	TGCGCCAGCAGCTTGGCGACTAGCCCGAGCTCCTACAATGAGCAGTTCTTC	CASSLATSPSSYNEQFF
TRBJ2-1	.	TRBD2	TRBV7-2	TGTGCCAGCAGCTCCGATACTCTGACTAGCGGGGATAGAAATGAGCAGTTCTTC	CASSSDTLTSGDRNEQFF
TRBJ2-3	many	.	TRBV5-1	TGCGCCAGCAGCCTGGGAGGGACACCTATCAGCACAGATACGCAGTATTTT	CASSLGGTPISTDTQYF
TRBJ2-7	many	.	TRBV3-1	TGTGCCAGCAGCCCAATAGGCGCCTCCTACGAGCAGTACTTC	CASSPIGASYEQYF
TRBJ1-3	.	TRBD1	TRBV3-1	TGTGCCAGCAGCCAAACAGGGGGTGGAAACACCATATATTTT	CASSQTGGGNTIYF
TRBJ2-5	many	.	TRBV20-1	TGCAGTGCTAGTATTTTAGGTACGGCCCTCCAAGAGACCCAGTACTTC	CSASILGTALQETQYF
TRBJ1-5	.	.	TRBV30	TGTGCCTGGAGTGGGACAATTGACAATCAGCCCCAGCATTTT	CAWSGTIDNQPQHF
TRBJ2-5	many	.	TRBV7-9	TGTGCCAGCACCATGCTTCAGGACAGCCAAGAGACCCAGTACTTC	CASTMLQDSQETQYF
TRBJ1-5	many	.	TRBV18	TGTGCCAGCTCACCGGACGGCAACAGCAATCAGCCCCAGCATTTT	CASSPDGNSNQPQHF
TRBJ2-5	few	TRBD1	TRBV18	TGTGCCAGCTCACCGGGCTTACGGACAGGGGGAAGGCAAGAGACCCAGTACTTC	CASSPGLRTGGRQETQYF
TRBJ1-5	many	TRBD1	TRBV28	TGTGCCACCAGGACGGGACAGCAAAGGCAGCCCCAGCATTTT	CATRTGQQRQPQHF
TRBJ2-7	many	TRBD2	TRBV18	TGTGCCAGCTCACCACCCAGCGGGAGCAACGAGCAGTACTTC	CASSPPSGSNEQYF
TRBJ1-2	many	.	TRBV20-1	TGCAGTGACGTAGGACTACTTGAGGGCTACACCTTC	CSDVGLLEGYTF
TRBJ2-1	many	.	TRBV2	TGTGCCAGCAAGGACTGGAAAGAATACAATGAGCAGTTCTTC	CASKDWKEYNEQFF
TRBJ2-1	.	TRBD2	TRBV6-1	TGTGCCAGCAGCCAGGAGAGCGGGGGCCGGAATGGGCAGTTCTTC	CASSQESGGRNGQFF
TRBJ2-1	many	TRBD2	TRBV20-1	TGCAGTGCCACGATAGGACTAGCGGGATTGAATGAGCAGTTCTTC	CSATIGLAGLNEQFF
TRBJ2-1	.	.	TRBV4-1	TGCGCCAGCAGCCAAGATCGGGCCACCGTCGGTAATGAGATTGAGCAGTTCTTC	CASSQDRATVGNEIEQFF
TRBJ2-7	.	.	TRBV19	TGTGCCAGTAGCCCGACACTCTCCTACGAGCAGTACTTC	CASSPTLSYEQYF
TRBJ2-3	many	TRBD2	TRBV5-1	TGCGCCAGCAGTTCTTTGGCAGGAGCGGGAGAAGCTACGCAGTATTTT	CASSSLAGAGEATQYF
TRBJ1-5	few	.	TRBV5-5	TGTGCCAGCAGCCAGGGCCCGGGCAGCAATCAGCCCCAGCATTTT	CASSQGPGSNQPQHF
TRBJ1-2	few	.	TRBV19	TGTGCCAGTAGTCAGGGAATCAACTATGGCTACACCTTC	CASSQGINYGYTF
TRBJ2-1	.	.	TRBV4-1	TGCGCCAGCTCTGGAGAGCCACGGGACAAGCAGTTCTTC	CASSGEPRDKQFF
TRBJ2-1	few	.	TRBV4-2	TGTGCCAGCAGCAGGGGGGAGACTTACAATGAGCAGTTCTTC	CASSRGETYNEQFF
TRBJ1-1	few	TRBD1	TRBV16	TGTGCCAGCAGCCAGCTCAGGGGGAGGAACACTGAAGCTTTCTTT	CASSQLRGRNTEAFF
TRBJ2-1	.	.	TRBV11-2	TGTGCCAGCGCCCTAGAGCGTTTGGAGTACAATGAGCAGTTCTTC	CASALERLEYNEQFF
TRBJ2-5	.	.	TRBV12-3/TRBV12-4	TGTGCCAGCAGCCCAACCTTGGGGGAGACCCAGTACTTC	CASSPTLGETQYF
TRBJ1-6	few	TRBD1	TRBV6-1	TGTGCCAGCAGTTGGACAGGGACGTATAATTCACCCCTCCACTTT	CASSWTGTYNSPLHF
TRBJ1-1	.	.	TRBV6-1	TGTGCCAGCAGTAGCGGACGGAGTTTATTAAACACTGAAGCTTTCTTT	CASSSGRSLLNTEAFF
TRBJ2-5	many	TRBD2	TRBV20-1	TGCAGTGCTAGAGCCCTAGCGGGAGTGGAGACCCAGTACTTC	CSARALAGVETQYF
TRBJ1-4	many	.	TRBV28	TGTGCCAGCAATAAAGGACAGAATAATGAAAAACTGTTTTTT	CASNKGQNNEKLFF
TRBJ2-5	few	TRBD2	TRBV15	TGTGCCACCAGCAGTCTCGGGGGGGGTGACGAGACCCAGTACTTC	CATSSLGGGDETQYF
TRBJ1-1	many	TRBD1	TRBV3-1	TGTGCCAGCAGCCAAGACCTTACCGGGACAGGGACATCTTTCTTT	CASSQDLTGTGTSFF